Reported below is one T cell receptor (beta chain). Its cognate antigen is unknown. This sample stems from a study of shared clonotypes between healthy human individuals. Study conclusions and caveats: In this cohort, only blood was sampled, and tissue repertoires likely differ.

CDR1 LNHDA and CDR2 SQIVND come from the germline V gene (reference sequence). This CDR3 has 15 amino acids. Trimming removed 5 bases at V and 0 bases at J, with 11 bases between. Some clones are missing from TCRdb's copy, which holds only in-frame ones; the method was immunoSEQ multiplex PCR. The table includes about a million clones, roughly 77% detected once. This TCR came from a man aged 18 to 35 in good health. Some clones in this sample may be carry-over from other donors' samples. The sample taken for sequencing was memory CD4+ T cells from PBMCs. The subset here: CD45RA-negative fraction. The V and J genes are TRBV19 and TRBJ2-1; D gene unclear. The CDR3 DNA follows: TGTGCCAGTAGTTCCCGGCTAAGCTCCTACAATGAGCAGTTCTTC. The encoded protein is CASSSRLSSYNEQFF.